This TCR beta chain was sequenced in a study of early T cells in non-severe SARS-CoV-2 infection. As for the study in general: Sequencing used unsorted whole-blood bulk RNA, so chains lack pairing.

This clonotype has a count of ten or more. TCRdb ran MiXCR on the 5' RACE reads and lists one entry per CDR3 protein. The sample holds roughly 12,000 distinct CDR3 sequences; around 4.8% are singletons and the top ten take 9.9%. CDR1 is MNHEY, CDR2 SVGEGT, per germline. The CDR3 covers 15 residues. Losses at the gene ends were 5 bases for V and 9 bases for J; bases not matched to a gene: 11. The chain carries TRBV6-2 or TRBV6-3 and TRBJ2-1; TRBD1 agrees at 9 bases. This clonotype was sampled from an adult who was a healthcare worker with PCR-confirmed SARS-CoV-2 infection or an uninfected control (not recorded which). The specimen was whole blood. The DNA of the CDR3 is TGTGCCAGCAGTGCCACAGGGGGCGCGTTGGGTGAGCAGTTCTTC. It translates to CASSATGGALGEQFF.